This TCR beta chain was sequenced during a study of Ad26.COV2.S vaccination and SARS-CoV-2 variants. Study overall: Donor allocation was to the COV1001 Ad26.COV2.S trial arm. Ad26.COV2.S given intramuscularly, once or twice 56 days apart.

As regards this clone: Its antigen is not identified.

Study-wide results and caveats: The TCR breadth and depth analyses may have understated or missed part of the total T cell responses. Placebo and vaccine recipients had non-spike TCR breadth that was similar.

Treatment indicated: around 19 received Ad26.COV2.S at low or high dose, single or two shots; roughly 5 received placebo; per-sample allocation not given. Samples came from day 63 after the first vaccine or placebo injection. Profiled with immunoSEQ multiplex PCR; TCRdb holds only in-frame clones, not every one. The sample yields fewer than 600,000 clones, around 89% seen once. The TCR sequence derives from a person aged 18 to 59 who received the Ad26.COV2.S COVID-19 vaccine or a placebo. The sample consisted of peripheral blood, taken in a trial of Ad26.COV2.S vaccine versus placebo.

The CDR3 here is CASSIQRGGTDTQYF. The CDR3 DNA follows: TGTGCCAGTAGTATTCAGCGGGGGGGCACAGATACGCAGTATTTT. This rearrangement joins TRBV19 to TRBJ2-3, with TRBD2 matching over 9 bases. From germline, CDR1 is LNHDA and CDR2 SQIVND (reference sequence). CDR3 length equals 15 residues. Unmatched junction bases numbered 2, after V lost 3 bases and J lost 1 base.